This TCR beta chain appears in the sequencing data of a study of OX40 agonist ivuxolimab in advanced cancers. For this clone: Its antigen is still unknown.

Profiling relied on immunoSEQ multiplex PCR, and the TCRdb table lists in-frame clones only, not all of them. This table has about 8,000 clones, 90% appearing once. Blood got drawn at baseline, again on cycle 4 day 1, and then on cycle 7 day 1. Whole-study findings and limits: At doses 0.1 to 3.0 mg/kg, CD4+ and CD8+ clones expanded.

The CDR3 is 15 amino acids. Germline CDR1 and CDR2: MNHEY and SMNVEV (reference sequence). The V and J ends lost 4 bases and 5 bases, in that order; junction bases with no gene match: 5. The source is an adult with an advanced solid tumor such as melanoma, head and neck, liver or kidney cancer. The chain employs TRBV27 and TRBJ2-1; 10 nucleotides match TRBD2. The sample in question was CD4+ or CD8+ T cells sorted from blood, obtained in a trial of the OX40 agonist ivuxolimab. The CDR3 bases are TGTGCCAGCAGTTCTCGGACTAGCGGCAACAATGAGCAGTTCTTC. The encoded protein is CASSSRTSGNNEQFF.